This is a list of T cell receptor beta chains from one sample in a study of control samples from healthy donors and cancer patients. The method was immunoSEQ multiplex PCR; TCRdb's version includes in-frame clones alone and lacks a portion of them. This sample has about 250,000 clones, with around 80% found just once. Specimen: PBMCs. The receptors shown here come from a woman in her sixties with lung cancer. Each CDR3 is given with its conserved first and last residue. The D gene is left open where the match is weak. The listing skips clone size in some rows; elsewhere it reads once, few, many or a size class.

v_gene	abundance	j_gene	d_gene	CDR3nt	CDR3aa
TRBV28	-	TRBJ2-2	TRBD2	TGTGCCAGCCAAACTCGACTAGCGGGAGGGCCCGGGGAGCTGTTTTTT	CASQTRLAGGPGELFF
TRBV7-3	once	TRBJ1-6	-	TGTGCCAGCAGCTTAGGGCGCTCACCCCTCCACTTT	CASSLGRSPLHF
TRBV6-5	-	TRBJ2-7	-	TGTGCCAGCAGGAAGGAGCAGGGTGGTTCCTACGAGCAGTACTTC	CASRKEQGGSYEQYF
TRBV6-2/TRBV6-3	few	TRBJ2-1	TRBD2	TGTGCCAGCAGTTACTCACTAGCGGCCTCCTACAATGAGCAGTTCTTC	CASSYSLAASYNEQFF
TRBV7-3	-	TRBJ2-1	TRBD1	TGTGCCAGCAGCTTAACGTTCGCAGGGGGCTTGGTCAATGAGCAGTTCTTC	CASSLTFAGGLVNEQFF
TRBV27	-	TRBJ2-1	-	TGTGCCAGCAGTCGCCTAGCGCGCTCCTACAATGAGCAGTTCTTC	CASSRLARSYNEQFF
TRBV4-1	few	TRBJ2-7	-	TGCGCCAGCAGCCAAGTTCCAGGGTACGACGAGCAGTACTTC	CASSQVPGYDEQYF
TRBV24-1	-	TRBJ1-1	TRBD1	TGTGCCACCAGTGATATACCGACAGGGCCTGAAGCTTTCTTT	CATSDIPTGPEAFF
TRBV6-5	-	TRBJ1-4	-	TGTGCCAGCAGACCCCAGGGTTTTCGTGAAAAACTGTTTTTT	CASRPQGFREKLFF
TRBV6-5	-	TRBJ2-7	-	TGTGCCAGCAGCACCCGGGGACCGTCCTACGAGCAGTACTTC	CASSTRGPSYEQYF
TRBV12-1	-	TRBJ2-7	-	TGTGCCAGCAGCGGGGGACTAGCGGGAGCCTACGAGCAGTACTTC	CASSGGLAGAYEQYF
TRBV11-2	once	TRBJ1-6	-	TGTGCCAGCAGCTTAGATTCCGGGGGAGGTTCACCCCTCCACTTT	CASSLDSGGGSPLHF
TRBV11-2	few	TRBJ2-3	-	TGTGCCAGCAGCTTTTCATCAGATACGCAGTATTTT	CASSFSSDTQYF
TRBV10-1	few	TRBJ1-4	-	TGCGCCAGCAGTGAAGGCCAGCTGGGAGAAAAACTGTTTTTT	CASSEGQLGEKLFF
TRBV3-1/TRBV3-2	-	TRBJ1-6	TRBD1	TGTGCCAGCAGCCAAGGTCGGGACAGGGGGAATTCACCCCTCCACTTT	CASSQGRDRGNSPLHF
TRBV5-1	-	TRBJ2-5	TRBD2	TGCGCCAGCAGCCTGAACACGGGGGGCCAAGAGACCCAGTACTTC	CASSLNTGGQETQYF
TRBV7-3	-	TRBJ1-1	-	TGTGCCAGCAGCTTATCTTCGGGGAATGAAGCTTTCTTT	CASSLSSGNEAFF
TRBV6-5	-	TRBJ1-1	TRBD1	TGTGCCATTGGGACAGGGCGGAACACTGAAGCTTTCTTT	CAIGTGRNTEAFF
TRBV19	-	TRBJ1-1	TRBD1	TGTGCCAGCGACAGGGGGCCCTCGGTTCGTAGCACTGAAGCTTTCTTT	CASDRGPSVRSTEAFF
TRBV28	-	TRBJ1-5	TRBD1	TGTGCCAGCATTACGGGACAGGGGAGTCAGCCCCAGCATTTT	CASITGQGSQPQHF
TRBV10-3	-	TRBJ1-4	TRBD1	TGTGCCATCAGTGAGTTTGGGACAGCGCCTTATAATAGATCTAATGAAAAACTGTTTTTT	CAISEFGTAPYNRSNEKLFF
TRBV9	-	TRBJ2-3	TRBD2	TGTGCCAGCAGCGTACAAGCGGGAGTCACAGATACGCAGTATTTT	CASSVQAGVTDTQYF
TRBV30	-	TRBJ2-1	TRBD2	TGTGCCTGGAGAATACTTGGGAGGGGTGGAATTGAGCAGTTCTTC	CAWRILGRGGIEQFF
TRBV19	-	TRBJ2-1	-	TGTGCCAGTAGCAAAACAGGACCCCCGGGTGAGCAGTTCTTC	CASSKTGPPGEQFF
TRBV3-1/TRBV3-2	-	TRBJ1-2	TRBD1	TGTGCCAGCAGCCAAGGGGGACAGGGGGCAGTTGGCTACACCTTC	CASSQGGQGAVGYTF